These 20 T cell receptor beta chains came from one sample sequenced in a study of T cell changes during pregnancy in multiple sclerosis. The assay was immunoSEQ multiplex PCR, and TCRdb's table has in-frame clones only and misses some. The data show about 36,000 clones, 91% seen once. Sequencing was performed on CD4+ T cells from peripheral blood mononuclear cells, taken in the second trimester of pregnancy. These receptors came from a female donor in good health, enrolled as a control in a pregnancy study.

The chain links TRBV23-1 to TRBJ1-2, with 10 bases fitting TRBD1. TRBV23-1 carries the ORF label, with uncertain function. The CDR3 is 17 amino acids. Trimming took 2 bases from V and 4 from J; bases not matched to a gene: 10. CDR3 DNA sequence: TGCGCCAGCAGTCAAAGACAGGGGGCGATGGGTAGCTATGGCTACACCTTC. Translated: CASSQRQGAMGSYGYTF.

The chain carries TRBV7-2 and TRBJ2-2; the D gene is possibly TRBD2 (6 bases). Germline assignment: CDR1 SGHTA and CDR2 FQGNSA. The CDR3 has 16 amino acids. V was cut by 3 bases and J by 4 bases, with 15 bases left in between. The CDR3 here is CASSFTVTSTTGELFF. The CDR3 nucleotides are TGTGCCAGCAGCTTCACCGTTACTAGCACCACCGGGGAGCTGTTTTTT.

This chain uses TRBV6-5 with TRBJ1-3, with a tentative D call TRBD1 (6 bases). V lost 5 bases to trimming and J lost 2 bases, with 10 bases between them. The germline V gene has CDR1 MNHEY and CDR2 SVGAGI. The CDR3 totals 14 residues. CDR3 sequence (DNA): TGTGCCAGCAGTAAACAGGGTCCTGGAAACACCATATATTTT. Its translation: CASSKQGPGNTIYF.

The sample holds one count of this clone. J is TRBJ1-5 and V is TRBV10-3; D remains unclear. This CDR3 has 17 residues. Trimming took 0 bases from V and 2 from J, leaving 14 bases between them. The germline CDR1 and CDR2 sequences are ENHRY and SYGVKD. DNA of the CDR3: TGTGCCATCAGTGAGTCCCCGGAGAGACCAGGCAATCAGCCCCAGCATTTT. It yields the protein CAISESPERPGNQPQHF.

This clone appeared a few times. The chain combines TRBV10-3 with TRBJ1-2, with TRBD1 identical over 9 bases. The V segment lost 6 bases and the J segment 7 bases; nucleotides outside the gene matches: 6. This CDR3 comprises 13 residues. CDR1 ENHRY and CDR2 SYGVKD come from the germline V gene. CDR3 sequence: CAISSGTGSGYTF. CDR3 bases: TGTGCCATCAGCTCGGGGACAGGGAGTGGCTACACCTTC.

V is TRBV2 and J is TRBJ1-2; 9 bases line up with TRBD1. The ends lost 5 bases at V and 5 bases at J; junction bases unmatched: 3. Germline V gene sequence: CDR1 SNHLY, CDR2 FYNNEI. The CDR3 consists of 13 residues. Here the CDR3 reads CASSSGQGYGYTF. The CDR3 coding sequence is TGTGCCAGCAGTTCCGGACAGGGGTATGGCTACACCTTC.

V gene TRBV15 combines with J gene TRBJ1-2; 8 nucleotides line up with TRBD1. V was pared by 5 bases and J by 0 bases, with 8 bases of the junction left unmatched. CDR1 and CDR2 from the germline V gene are LNHNV and YYDKDF (reference sequence). This CDR3 contains 16 residues. CDR3 residues: CATSYDRGYSNYGYTF. As DNA, the CDR3 is TGTGCCACCAGCTACGACAGGGGCTATTCTAACTATGGCTACACCTTC.

V and J are TRBV10-1 and TRBJ2-1; D is perhaps TRBD1 (5 bases). The CDR3 has 13 residues. Trimming took 8 bases from V and 8 from J, leaving 16 bases between them. The germline gives CDR1 WNHNN, CDR2 SYGVQD (reference sequence). DNA of the CDR3: TGCGCCAGCGCGCCTAGTAGGGGTGATGAGCAGTTCTTC. As protein: CASAPSRGDEQFF.

This clone has a single count. The V and J genes are TRBV28 and TRBJ2-1; perhaps TRBD1 as D (6 bases). The CDR3 extends over 12 amino acids. Germline V gene data show CDR1 as MDHEN and CDR2 as SYDVKM. The V gene lost 10 bases and the J gene lost 8 bases, with 15 bases spanning the gap. Here the CDR3 reads CATGARVDEQFF. DNA for the CDR3: TGTGCCACAGGGGCCAGGGTAGATGAGCAGTTCTTC.

The V and J genes are TRBV9 and TRBJ2-3; weak D call: TRBD2 (5 bases). This CDR3 is built from 15 residues. Trimming removed 5 bases at V and 2 bases at J, with 15 bases between. Germline V gene sequence: CDR1 SGDLS, CDR2 YYNGEE. CDR3 in amino acids: CASSTYGEFTDTQYF. In DNA form, the CDR3 reads TGTGCCAGCAGTACTTACGGGGAGTTCACAGATACGCAGTATTTT.

The J gene is TRBJ2-3, the V gene TRBV12-5; TRBD2 might be the D (7 bases). CDR3 length equals 16 residues. Germline-derived CDR1 and CDR2 are LGHNT and FRNRAP. V shed 0 bases and J shed 2 bases, with 12 bases lying between them. CDR3 bases: TGTGCTAGTGGTTTGGTACAGGGACTACCCACAGATACGCAGTATTTT. This encodes CASGLVQGLPTDTQYF.

The V gene is TRBV6-5, the J gene TRBJ2-3; 10 bases align to TRBD2. The germline CDR1 and CDR2 sequences are MNHEY and SVGAGI. The V gene end was trimmed by 7 bases and the J gene end by 7 bases; junction bases not matched to a gene: 11. The CDR3 is made up of 15 amino acids. The CDR3 is CASKRAGGLGNTQYF. The DNA of the CDR3 is TGTGCCAGCAAGCGAGCGGGAGGGCTAGGAAATACGCAGTATTTT.

This chain joins TRBV7-3 and TRBJ2-3, with TRBD1 matching over 8 bases. Germline CDR1 SGHTA, CDR2 FQGTGA. CDR3 size: 14 residues. After removal of 5 bases from V and 1 base from J, the junction contained 2 bases not matched to a gene. CDR3 bases: TGTGCCAGCAGCCAGGACAGGGGCACAGATACGCAGTATTTT. Translation gives CASSQDRGTDTQYF.

V gene TRBV4-2 combines with J gene TRBJ2-4; 8 bases map to TRBD2. V lost 1 base and J lost 1; bases outside the gene matches: 3. Germline V CDR1 and CDR2: LGHNA, YNFKEQ. The CDR3 extends over 16 amino acids. CDR3 bases: TGTGCCAGCAGCCAAGCGGGAGGGGACGCCAAAAACATTCAGTACTTC. It encodes CASSQAGGDAKNIQYF.

In this sample, this clone turned up a few times. The chain uses TRBV28 and TRBJ1-5; D is possibly TRBD1 (5 bases). Trimming took off 7 bases at V and 2 bases at J, with 12 bases between the two ends. CDR3 length equals 14 residues. Germline CDR1 and CDR2: MDHEN and SYDVKM. The CDR3 here is CASTPSGGNQPQHF. CDR3 sequence (DNA): TGTGCCAGCACTCCTTCGGGGGGCAATCAGCCCCAGCATTTT. Together with reference TRBV28 and TRBJ1-5, the CDR3 gives the full variable domain: DVKVTQSSRYLVKRTGEKVFLECVQDMDHENMFWYRQDPGLGLRLIYFSYDVKMKEKGDIPEGYSVSREKKERFSLILESASTNQTSMYLCASTPSGGNQPQHFGDGTRLSIL.

This rearrangement joins TRBV28 to TRBJ2-7; 8 bases line up with TRBD2. V dropped 7 bases and J dropped 0; count of bases not matched to a gene: 8. Per germline, CDR1 MDHEN and CDR2 SYDVKM. This CDR3 region has 15 residues. The CDR3 DNA is TGTGCCAGCATTACGGCCGGGACTAGCTCCTACGAGCAGTACTTC. Amino acid sequence: CASITAGTSSYEQYF.

This chain links TRBV11-2 with TRBJ2-5; D unclear. Germline V gene data show CDR1 as SGHAT and CDR2 as FQNNGV. The V and J ends lost 1 base and 5 bases respectively, with 17 bases between them. The CDR3 extends over 16 amino acids. CDR3 nucleotide sequence: TGTGCCAGCAGCTTAGCCCTTCAGTCGATCGGGGAGACCCAGTACTTC. Protein sequence: CASSLALQSIGETQYF. Variable domain in full (rest from reference TRBV11-2 and TRBJ2-5): EAGVAQSPRYKIIEKRQSVAFWCNPISGHATLYWYQQILGQGPKLLIQFQNNGVVDDSQLPKDRFSAERLKGVDSTLKIQPAKLEDSAVYLCASSLALQSIGETQYFGPGTRLLVL.

This rearrangement joins TRBV7-6 to TRBJ1-6; TRBD1 is a possible D gene (6 bases). The germline gives CDR1 SGHVS, CDR2 FNYEAQ. The CDR3 sequence is 15 residues long. The V gene lost 2 bases and the J gene lost 4 bases, with 9 bases spanning the gap. The CDR3 here is CASSLRTDYNSPLHF. The CDR3 nucleotides read TGTGCCAGCAGCTTACGGACAGATTATAATTCACCCCTCCACTTT.

The CDR3 spells CASSLAGPDTGELFF. The CDR3 coding sequence is TGTGCCAGCAGCTTAGCGGGGCCAGACACCGGGGAGCTGTTTTTT. The genes are TRBV7-9 and TRBJ2-2; D is possibly TRBD1 (5 bases). Germline V CDR1 and CDR2: SEHNR, FQNEAQ (reference sequence). The V gene lost 0 bases and the J gene lost 3 bases, with 8 bases spanning the gap. The CDR3 runs 15 residues.

The J gene is TRBJ2-1, the V gene TRBV18; D is perhaps TRBD2 (6 bases). The CDR3 is made up of 14 amino acids. CDR1 and CDR2 (germline): KGHSH, LQKENI. Trimming removed 2 bases from V and 8 bases from J, with 13 bases in between. The chain's CDR3 is CASSPSSTGDEQFF. The CDR3 region has the DNA TGTGCCAGCTCACCATCCAGCACGGGGGATGAGCAGTTCTTC. Combining the CDR3 with reference TRBV18 and TRBJ2-1 gives the whole variable domain NAGVMQNPRHLVRRRGQEARLRCSPMKGHSHVYWYRQLPEEGLKFMVYLQKENIIDESGMPKERFSAEFPKEGPSILRIQQVVRGDSAAYFCASSPSSTGDEQFFGPGTRLTVL.